This T cell receptor (beta chain) was documented in a study of neurological immune-mediated disorders. V lost 5 bases and J lost 5, with 13 bases in between. Germline V gives CDR1 MNHNY, CDR2 SVGAGI (reference sequence). The CDR3 is 15 amino acids. Time point here: longitudinal time-point 3. This clonotype has ten or more counts. TCRdb itself ran the 5' RACE reads through MiXCR, one entry per CDR3 protein. The sample yields under 130,000 distinct CDR3 sequences, under 14% seen once. Sequences were obtained from PBMCs. This rearrangement joins TRBV6-6 to TRBJ1-6, with TRBD1 as a possible D gene (6 bases). The receptor comes from a female donor with HTLV-1-associated myelopathy (HAM/TSP). The CDR3 is CASSPRTANNSPLHF. CDR3 in DNA: TGTGCCAGCAGTCCCAGGACAGCAAATAATTCACCCCTCCACTTT.